The 17 T cell receptor beta chains presented below share a single source sample, sequenced in a study of Ad26.COV2.S vaccination and SARS-CoV-2 variants. Only in-frame clones appear in the TCRdb table, and some are missing; sequencing was by immunoSEQ multiplex PCR. Found here are hundreds of thousands of clones, 85% to 90% of them singletons; the top ten hold 2.5% to 3%. Treatment reported: roughly 18 received Ad26.COV2.S at low or high dose, single or two shots; about 5 received placebo; per-sample allocation not given. Samples came from day 63 after the first vaccine or placebo injection. The specimen comprised peripheral blood, sampled in a trial of Ad26.COV2.S vaccine versus placebo. The source of these receptors is a person between 18 and 65 years old who received the Ad26.COV2.S COVID-19 vaccine or a placebo.

The J gene is TRBJ1-1, the V gene TRBV5-6; D is unclear. The CDR3 sequence is 14 residues long. Trimming removed 0 bases from V and 3 bases from J, with 9 bases in between. Germline V lookup: CDR1 SGHDT, CDR2 YYEEEE. The CDR3 sequence is CASSLAPRDTEAFF. The CDR3 nucleotides read TGTGCCAGCAGCTTGGCGCCTAGGGACACTGAAGCTTTCTTT.

This sequence joins TRBV18 and TRBJ1-2, with TRBD1 as a possible D gene (5 bases). V was cut by 5 bases and J by 3 bases, with 13 bases left in between. The CDR3 runs to 14 residues. Germline CDR1 is KGHSH and CDR2 is LQKENI. The CDR3 spells CASSTTQGDYGYTF. The CDR3 DNA reads TGTGCCAGCTCAACTACTCAGGGAGACTATGGCTACACCTTC.

The chain joins TRBV11-1 to TRBJ2-2; D tentatively reads TRBD1 or TRBD2 (5 bases each). Germline V CDR1 and CDR2: SGHAT, FQDESV (reference sequence). Trimming left V 3 bases short and J 7 bases short, with 9 bases between. The CDR3 has 13 amino acids. In DNA, the CDR3 is TGTGCCAGCAGCTTCTCGGGGCTCGGGGAGCTGTTTTTT. Residues: CASSFSGLGELFF. The full variable domain, in which reference TRBV11-1 and TRBJ2-2 provide the parts outside the CDR3, is EAEVAQSPRYKITEKSQAVAFWCDPISGHATLYWYRQILGQGPELLVQFQDESVVDDSQLPKDRFSAERLKGVDSTLKIQPAELGDSAMYLCASSFSGLGELFFGEGSRLTVL.

V and J are TRBV5-5 and TRBJ2-2; D unclear. This CDR3 is 14 amino acids long. With 2 bases removed from V and 0 bases from J, the gap between germline ends came to 5 bases. Germline-derived CDR1 and CDR2 are SGHKS and YYEKEE (reference sequence). CDR3 in amino acids: CASSLEANTGELFF. The CDR3 coding sequence is TGTGCCAGCAGCTTAGAAGCGAACACCGGGGAGCTGTTTTTT.

The rearrangement links TRBV30 to TRBJ1-6; a possible D gene is TRBD1 (5 bases). The CDR3 runs to 13 residues. V was shortened by 5 bases and J by 6 bases, with 11 bases between the two germline ends. Germline CDR1 GTSNPN, CDR2 SVGIG (reference sequence). This chain's CDR3 is CAWLQGFNSPLHF. In nucleotides, the CDR3 is TGTGCCTGGTTGCAGGGTTTTAATTCACCCCTCCACTTT.

The chain is built from TRBV4-3 and TRBJ2-2; D is possibly TRBD1 (5 bases). V shed 2 bases and J shed 9 bases, with 16 bases lying between them. The germline CDR1 and CDR2 sequences are LGHNA and YSLEER. The length of the CDR3 is 15 residues. CDR3 nucleotides: TGCGCCAGCAGCCAAATTTGGGAAGGGGCCCGGGAGCTGTTTTTT. It is translated as CASSQIWEGARELFF.

The chain uses TRBV20-1 and TRBJ1-4, with D possibly matching TRBD1 (5 bases). Trimming shortened V by 8 bases and J by 14 bases, and 18 bases separated the two germline ends. The CDR3 is 11 residues long. Germline values: CDR1 DFQATT, CDR2 SNEGSKA (reference sequence). CDR3 in DNA: TGCAGTTGCGAAGGGGACGCGGGGCTGTTTTTT. Translated, it gives CSCEGDAGLFF.

This clone turned up a few times. The genes are TRBV4-3 and TRBJ1-5; 8 bases line up with TRBD1. The CDR3 sequence is 17 residues long. The germline CDR1 and CDR2 sequences are LGHNA and YSLEER. After removal of 2 bases from V and 6 bases from J, the junction contained 12 bases not matched to a gene. CDR3 DNA: TGCGCCAGCAGCCAAATACTGACAGGGGATGGGGGTCAGCCCCAGCATTTT. Protein sequence: CASSQILTGDGGQPQHF.

This sequence joins TRBV20-1 and TRBJ1-2; D uncertain. The CDR3 totals 9 residues. CDR1 is DFQATT, CDR2 SNEGSKA, per germline (reference sequence). V dropped 6 bases and J dropped 9 bases, with 8 bases sitting between them. The DNA for the CDR3 is TGCAGTGCAGGAGATAGCTACACCTTC. Its translation is CSAGDSYTF.

The V and J genes are TRBV7-8 and TRBJ1-1; no reliable D call. With 4 bases removed from V and 3 bases from J, the gap between germline ends came to 18 bases. Germline V CDR1 and CDR2: SGHVS, FQNEAQ. The CDR3 runs 16 residues. Written as DNA, the CDR3 is TGTGCCAGCAGCTACCACTCATCTACCCCTTACACTGAAGCTTTCTTT. Amino acids: CASSYHSSTPYTEAFF.

The chain recombines TRBV18 with TRBJ1-2; 8 nucleotides agree with TRBD1. The CDR3 spans 14 residues. The germline V gene has CDR1 KGHSH and CDR2 LQKENI. V dropped 3 bases and J dropped 4; count of bases not matched to a gene: 4. CDR3 nucleotide sequence: TGTGCCAGCTCACCGAACAGGGGGTTCTATGGCTACACCTTC. Translated, it gives CASSPNRGFYGYTF.

The genes are TRBV18 and TRBJ1-2; a weak D match, TRBD1 (5 bases). In germline, CDR1 is KGHSH, CDR2 LQKENI. This CDR3 region has 13 residues. Trimming pared 3 bases from V and 4 bases from J, leaving 9 bases between. For the CDR3, the DNA is TGTGCCAGCTCACCGGACACCTCCTATGGCTACACCTTC. It codes for CASSPDTSYGYTF.

The V call is TRBV6-5, the J call TRBJ1-4, with TRBD1 identical over 9 bases. CDR1 is MNHEY and CDR2 is SVGAGI in the germline V gene. Trimming cost V 6 bases and J 7 bases; bases outside gene matches: 6. The CDR3 runs to 14 residues. The chain's CDR3 is CASSQQGASEKLFF. The CDR3 nucleotides are TGTGCCAGCAGCCAACAGGGGGCTAGTGAAAAACTGTTTTTT.

This sequence joins TRBV24-1 and TRBJ2-1; 10 bases are shared with TRBD2. Unmatched junction bases numbered 16, after V lost 0 bases and J lost 6 bases. The germline CDR1 and CDR2 sequences are KGHDR and SFDVKD. The CDR3 has 20 amino acids. The CDR3: CATSDLSSGGPNEVVNEQFF. The CDR3 DNA sequence: TGTGCCACCAGTGATTTGAGTAGCGGGGGGCCAAACGAAGTGGTCAATGAGCAGTTCTTC.

The chain combines TRBV3-1 (or the pseudogene TRBV3-2) with TRBJ1-1, with 8 bases lining up with TRBD1. The CDR3 runs to 13 residues. CDR1 and CDR2 from the germline V gene are LGHDT and YNNKEL (reference sequence). Trimming took 2 bases from V and 6 from J; bases not matched to a gene: 2. The DNA of the CDR3 is TGTGCCAGCAGCCAATTGGACAGGGCTGAAGCTTTCTTT. This gives the protein CASSQLDRAEAFF.

CDR3 DNA sequence: TGTGCCAGCAGCTTGTCCATTCAATCTGAAGCTTTCTTT. It codes for CASSLSIQSEAFF. The V gene is TRBV5-5, the J gene TRBJ1-1; no firm D call. Germline lookup yields CDR1 SGHKS and CDR2 YYEKEE (reference sequence). The V and J ends lost 1 base and 6 bases respectively, with 10 bases between them. This CDR3 is 13 amino acids long.

The rearrangement uses TRBV7-8 and TRBJ2-3, with TRBD2 as a possible D gene (5 bases). The V and J ends lost 3 bases and 7 bases respectively, with 14 bases between them. Germline CDR1 reads SGHVS; CDR2 reads FQNEAQ. There are 14 residues in the CDR3. The CDR3 here is CASSLVEAGNTQYF. The CDR3 DNA sequence: TGTGCCAGCAGCTTGGTAGAGGCCGGGAATACGCAGTATTTT.